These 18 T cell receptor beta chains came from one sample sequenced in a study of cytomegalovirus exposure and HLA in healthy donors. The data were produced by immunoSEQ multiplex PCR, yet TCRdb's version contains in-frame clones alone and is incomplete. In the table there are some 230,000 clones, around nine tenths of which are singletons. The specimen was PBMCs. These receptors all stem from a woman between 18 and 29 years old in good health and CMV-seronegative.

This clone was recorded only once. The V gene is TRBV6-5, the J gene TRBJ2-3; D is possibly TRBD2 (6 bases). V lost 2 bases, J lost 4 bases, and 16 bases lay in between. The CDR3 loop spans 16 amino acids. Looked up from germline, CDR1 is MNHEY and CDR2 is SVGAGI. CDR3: CASSYGGGIPSDTQYF. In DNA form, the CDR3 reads TGTGCCAGCAGTTACGGTGGCGGGATTCCTTCAGATACGCAGTATTTT.

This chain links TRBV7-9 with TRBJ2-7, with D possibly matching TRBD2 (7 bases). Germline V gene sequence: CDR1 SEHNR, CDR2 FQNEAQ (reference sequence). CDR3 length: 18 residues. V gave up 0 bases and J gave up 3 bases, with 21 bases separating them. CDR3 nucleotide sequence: TGTGCCAGCAGCTTAGCCCTATCTGGGGGCGGGAGTCACTACGAGCAGTACTTC. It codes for CASSLALSGGGSHYEQYF.

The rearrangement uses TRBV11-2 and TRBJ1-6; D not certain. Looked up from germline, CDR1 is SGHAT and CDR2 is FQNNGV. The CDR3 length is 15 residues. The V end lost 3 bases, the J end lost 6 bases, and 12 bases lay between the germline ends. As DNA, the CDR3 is TGTGCCAGCAGCTTCTTCGACGGAGGTAATTCACCCCTCCACTTT. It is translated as CASSFFDGGNSPLHF.

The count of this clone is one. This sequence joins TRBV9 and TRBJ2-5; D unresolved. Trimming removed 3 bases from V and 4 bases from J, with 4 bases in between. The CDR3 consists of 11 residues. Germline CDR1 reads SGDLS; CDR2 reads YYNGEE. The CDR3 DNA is TGTGCCAGCAGCGCCGGAGAGACCCAGTACTTC. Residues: CASSAGETQYF.

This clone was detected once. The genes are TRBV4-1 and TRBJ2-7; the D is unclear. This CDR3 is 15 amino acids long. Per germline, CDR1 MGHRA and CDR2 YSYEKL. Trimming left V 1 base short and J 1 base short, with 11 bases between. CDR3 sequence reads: CASSQGLKQSYEQYF. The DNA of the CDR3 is TGCGCCAGCAGCCAAGGTCTAAAACAGTCCTACGAGCAGTACTTC.

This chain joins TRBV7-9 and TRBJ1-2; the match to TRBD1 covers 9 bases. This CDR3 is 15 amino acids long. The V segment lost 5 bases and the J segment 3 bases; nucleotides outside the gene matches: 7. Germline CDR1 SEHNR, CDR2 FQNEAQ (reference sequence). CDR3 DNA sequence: TGTGCCAGCAGCCCCGCGGGACAGGGTCACTATGGCTACACCTTC. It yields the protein CASSPAGQGHYGYTF.

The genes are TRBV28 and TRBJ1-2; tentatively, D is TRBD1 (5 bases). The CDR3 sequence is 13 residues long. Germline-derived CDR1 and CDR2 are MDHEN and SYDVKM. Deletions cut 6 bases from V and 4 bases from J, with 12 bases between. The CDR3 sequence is CASSQIGVYGYTF. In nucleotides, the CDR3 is TGTGCCAGCAGCCAGATAGGGGTCTATGGCTACACCTTC.

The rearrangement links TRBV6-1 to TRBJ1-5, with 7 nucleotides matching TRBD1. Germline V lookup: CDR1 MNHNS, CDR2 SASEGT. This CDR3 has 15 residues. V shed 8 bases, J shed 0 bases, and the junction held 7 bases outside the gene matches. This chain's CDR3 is CASSPGGYSNQPQHF. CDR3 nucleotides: TGTGCCAGCTCCCCAGGGGGATATAGCAATCAGCCCCAGCATTTT.

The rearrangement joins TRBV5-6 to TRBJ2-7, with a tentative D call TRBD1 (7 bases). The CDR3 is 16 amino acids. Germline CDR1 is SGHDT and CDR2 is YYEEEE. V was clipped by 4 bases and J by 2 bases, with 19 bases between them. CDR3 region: CASSGRRGALTYEQYF. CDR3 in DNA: TGTGCCAGCAGCGGACGCAGGGGGGCGCTAACCTACGAGCAGTACTTC.

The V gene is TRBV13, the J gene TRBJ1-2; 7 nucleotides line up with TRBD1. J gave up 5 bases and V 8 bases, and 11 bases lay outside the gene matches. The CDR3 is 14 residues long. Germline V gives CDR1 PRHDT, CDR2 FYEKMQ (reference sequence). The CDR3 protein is CASGSRGYGYGYTF. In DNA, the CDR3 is TGTGCCAGCGGTTCCAGGGGGTATGGGTATGGCTACACCTTC.

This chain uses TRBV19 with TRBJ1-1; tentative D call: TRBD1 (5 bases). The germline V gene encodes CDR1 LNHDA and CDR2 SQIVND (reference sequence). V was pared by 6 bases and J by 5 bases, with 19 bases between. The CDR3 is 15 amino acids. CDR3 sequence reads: CASREGTRGLTEAFF. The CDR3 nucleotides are TGTGCCAGTAGGGAGGGAACAAGGGGATTAACTGAAGCTTTCTTT.

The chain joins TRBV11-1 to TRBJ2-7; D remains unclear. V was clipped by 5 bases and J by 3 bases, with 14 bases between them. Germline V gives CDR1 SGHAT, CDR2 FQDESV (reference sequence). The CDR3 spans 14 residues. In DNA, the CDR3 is TGTGCCAGCAGCCTACTTAGGAGAAACTACGAGCAGTACTTC. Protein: CASSLLRRNYEQYF.

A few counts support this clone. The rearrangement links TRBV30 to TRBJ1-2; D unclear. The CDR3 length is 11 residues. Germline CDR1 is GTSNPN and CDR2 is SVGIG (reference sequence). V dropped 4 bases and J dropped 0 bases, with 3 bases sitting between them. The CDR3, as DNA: TGTGCCTGGAACACTAACTATGGCTACACCTTC. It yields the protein CAWNTNYGYTF.

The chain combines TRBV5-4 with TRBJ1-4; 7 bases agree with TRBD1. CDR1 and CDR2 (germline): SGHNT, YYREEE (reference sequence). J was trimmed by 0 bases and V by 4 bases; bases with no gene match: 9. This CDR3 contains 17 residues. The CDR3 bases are TGTGCCAGCAGCCCCGGGGGGGACAGATCAACTAATGAAAAACTGTTTTTT. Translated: CASSPGGDRSTNEKLFF.

CDR3: CASSLLVRGAGNTIYF. In DNA, the CDR3 is TGTGCCAGCAGCTTGCTTGTCAGGGGGGCTGGAAACACCATATATTTT. The V gene is TRBV5-4, the J gene TRBJ1-3, with 7 bases matching TRBD1. V lost 1 base, J lost 2 bases, and 6 bases stayed unmatched. Germline CDR1 reads SGHNT; CDR2 reads YYREEE (reference sequence). This CDR3 comprises 16 residues.

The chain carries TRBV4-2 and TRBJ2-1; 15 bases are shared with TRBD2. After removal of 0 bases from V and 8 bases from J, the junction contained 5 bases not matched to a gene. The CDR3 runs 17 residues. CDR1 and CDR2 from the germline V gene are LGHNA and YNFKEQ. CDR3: CASSQDRRTSGRDEQFF. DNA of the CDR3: TGTGCCAGCAGCCAAGATCGACGGACTAGCGGGAGGGATGAGCAGTTCTTC.

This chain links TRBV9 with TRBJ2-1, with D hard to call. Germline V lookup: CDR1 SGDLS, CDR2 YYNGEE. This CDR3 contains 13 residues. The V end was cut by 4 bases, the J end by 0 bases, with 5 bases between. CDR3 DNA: TGTGCCAGCAGCCCTCCCTCCTACAATGAGCAGTTCTTC. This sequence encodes CASSPPSYNEQFF.

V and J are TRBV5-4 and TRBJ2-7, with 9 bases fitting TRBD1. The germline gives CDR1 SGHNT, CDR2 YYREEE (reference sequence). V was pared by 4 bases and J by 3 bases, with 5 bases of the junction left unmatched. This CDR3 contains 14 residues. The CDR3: CASSMDRGLYEQYF. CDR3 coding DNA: TGTGCCAGCAGCATGGACAGGGGACTCTACGAGCAGTACTTC.